Only a few counts were recorded for the clone carrying this T cell receptor beta chain. No antigen is known for it. The length of the CDR3 is 13 residues. V was trimmed by 5 bases and J by 4 bases, leaving 10 bases between them. cDNA libraries for TCR beta contained unique molecular identifiers. One entry per CDR3 protein results from TCRdb running MiXCR on the PCR reads. The data show 820,000 or so distinct CDR3 sequences, about 50% seen once. The entry originates in a study of post-analysis software for immune sequencing data. Overall study results and limits: Among 5 or 6 TRBV segments more frequent in patients than controls were TRBV5-6, TRBV5-1 and TRBV20-1.

Sequencing was done on a sample of blood. This sequence joins TRBV12-3 or TRBV12-4 and TRBJ2-3; D ambiguous. This TCR came from a girl aged 10-17 years with multiple sclerosis. The CDR3 loop reads CASSLLGSDTQYF. In nucleotides, the CDR3 is TGTGCCAGCAGTCTCCTAGGTTCAGATACGCAGTATTTT.